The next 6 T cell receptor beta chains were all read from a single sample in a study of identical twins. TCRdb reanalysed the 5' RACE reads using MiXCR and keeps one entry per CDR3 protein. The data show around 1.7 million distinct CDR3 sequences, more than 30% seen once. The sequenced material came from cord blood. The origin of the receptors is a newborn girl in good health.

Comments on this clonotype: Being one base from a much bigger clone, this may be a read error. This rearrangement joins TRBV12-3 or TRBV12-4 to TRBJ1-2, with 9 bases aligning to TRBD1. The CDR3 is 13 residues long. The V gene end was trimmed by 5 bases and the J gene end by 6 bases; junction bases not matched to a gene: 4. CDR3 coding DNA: TGTGCCAGCAGTCATACAGGGGGCAATGGCTACACCTTC. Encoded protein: CASSHTGGNGYTF.

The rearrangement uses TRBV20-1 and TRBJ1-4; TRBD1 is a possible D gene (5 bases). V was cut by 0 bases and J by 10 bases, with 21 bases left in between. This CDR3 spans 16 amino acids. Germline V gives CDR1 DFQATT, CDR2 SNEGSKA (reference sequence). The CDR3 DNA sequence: TGCAGTGCTAGAGATGGATCTAGGGCCAGGGTGGCAAAACTGTTTTTT. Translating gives CSARDGSRARVAKLFF.

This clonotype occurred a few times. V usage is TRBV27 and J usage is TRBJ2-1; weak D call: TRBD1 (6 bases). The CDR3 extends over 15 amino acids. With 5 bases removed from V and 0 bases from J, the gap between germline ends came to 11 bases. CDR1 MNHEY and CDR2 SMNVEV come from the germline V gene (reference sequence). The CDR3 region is CASSERTASYNEQFF. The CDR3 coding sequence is TGTGCCAGCAGTGAGCGGACAGCCTCCTACAATGAGCAGTTCTTC.

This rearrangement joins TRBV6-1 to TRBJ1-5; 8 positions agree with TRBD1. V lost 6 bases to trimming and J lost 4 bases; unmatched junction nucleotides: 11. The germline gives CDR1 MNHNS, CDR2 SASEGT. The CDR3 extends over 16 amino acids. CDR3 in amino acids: CASSGQTGVPNQPQHF. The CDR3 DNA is TGTGCCAGCAGCGGCCAGACAGGGGTACCGAATCAGCCCCAGCATTTT.

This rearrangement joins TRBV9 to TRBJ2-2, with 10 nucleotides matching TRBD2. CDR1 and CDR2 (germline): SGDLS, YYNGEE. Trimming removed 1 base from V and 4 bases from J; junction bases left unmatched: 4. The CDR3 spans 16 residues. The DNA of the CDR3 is TGTGCCAGCAGCGTACACCTAGCGGGAGCCACCGGGGAGCTGTTTTTT. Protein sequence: CASSVHLAGATGELFF.

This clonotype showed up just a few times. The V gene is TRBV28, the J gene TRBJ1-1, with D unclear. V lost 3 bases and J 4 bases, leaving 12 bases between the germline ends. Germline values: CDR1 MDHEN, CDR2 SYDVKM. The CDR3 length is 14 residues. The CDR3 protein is CASSLGRPSTEAFF. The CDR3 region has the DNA TGTGCCAGCAGTTTGGGGAGGCCAAGCACTGAAGCTTTCTTT.